Here is one T cell receptor (beta chain) with its context. In this sample, this clonotype turned up a few times. No cognate antigen has been identified for it. No much larger clonotype is one base removed from it; base qualities were not supplied. This sample was taken from a study of T-cell memory formation after mild COVID-19 listed by TCRdb under 2021. Context from the whole study: Most TCR sequence clusters were specific to one of the two donors. In a couple of donors, T-cell clones that expanded and contracted after mild COVID-19 were followed by sequencing TCRalpha and TCRbeta repertoires longitudinally. The cohort comprised two young, previously healthy adult volunteers, one female and one male. Broader findings and caveats from the paper: Contracting CD4+ clones were located mainly in the CM and EM memory subsets, whereas CD8+ clones were found to be enriched in EMRA. Only a couple of mild cases were covered in the study, and larger cohorts including severe cases with pre-infection samples were considered necessary. SARS-CoV-2 specificity of the second-wave clones peaking on day 37 was not confirmed. Some responding clones were detected in pre-infection memory, suggesting pre-existing cross-reactive memory T cells joined the SARS-CoV-2 response. Clones that contracted from day 15 to 85 showed balanced CD4/CD8 phenotypes, whereas a second wave of clones that expanded from day 15 to 37 leaned towards CD4+.

Trimming costs V 6 bases and J 4 bases, and their ends lie 17 bases apart. For CDR1 and CDR2, the germline V gene lists SQVTM and ANQGSEA. There are 14 amino acids in the CDR3, from cysteine to phenylalanine inclusive. Just the 42-base CDR3 DNA is kept, in frame starting at base 1. Ficoll-Paque density gradient centrifugation was the method used to isolate PBMCs. Sequencing was carried out with an Illumina NovaSeq 6000. TCRalpha and TCRbeta cDNA libraries were built by 5'RACE with constant-segment primers, adding sample barcodes and unique molecular identifiers. Trizol reagent was used to extract RNA from every sample. Amplification of the libraries took two PCR steps, and the second step added a second sample barcode plus Illumina TruSeq adapters. Sequencing of libraries was performed on an Illumina NovaSeq with 2 x 150 bp paired-end reads. Per the source publication's procedure: Demultiplexing of reads and collapsing into UMI-guided consensus sequences were performed with migec v1.2.7. Using mixcr v2.1.11, the UMI consensuses were aligned to TRA and TRB V and J templates and assembled into clonotypes. A clonotype was counted as expanded or contracted only when both edgeR and NoisET called the clonotype significant, with the noise models trained on biological replicates. edgeR calls used a false discovery rate-adjusted p below 0.01 and a log2 fold-change threshold of 1. As an exploratory analysis of dynamics, PCA with hierarchical clustering was applied to max-normalized trajectories of the 1000 most abundant clonotypes. Separately sequenced CD4+ and CD8+ repertoires were used to assign the CD4 or CD8 phenotype of responding clones. TCRdb reprocessed the public reads (quality trimming at Q25 with fastp, clone calling with MiXCR) and kept in-frame beta chains. Every CDR3 protein is listed once, alongside the most common genes and DNA of its rows. The V and J calls come from TCRdb's annotation, not from the publication. This sample has around 300,000 distinct CDR3 sequences in its table, and around 13% of those were observed once. In total, the top ten clones hold roughly 20% of the sample.

The receptor chain draws on TRBV29-1 and TRBJ2-3; the D gene could be either TRBD1 or TRBD2, each agreeing at 6 bases. Sequencing was done on a sample of PBMCs or a T cell subset sorted from them (not recorded which). The receptor was derived from a man aged 18 to 29 who had mild COVID-19 (a few samples of this study predate the infection). The sample titles of this study are shuffled in the database, so cell type and time point are left out; the donor was told from shared clones. CDR3 reads: CSVGPGGLSDTQYF. The DNA sequence is as follows: TGCAGCGTGGGGCCCGGGGGCTTGTCAGATACGCAGTATTTT.